The clone carrying this T cell receptor (beta chain) occurred a few times. What it binds is unknown. CDR1 and CDR2 from the germline V gene are SGHNT and YENEEA. This CDR3 comprises 13 residues. With 3 bases removed from V and 5 bases from J, the gap between germline ends came to 7 bases. Heparinised blood was drawn once per donor, averaging roughly 0.11 L. This sample is drawn from a study of beta chain features in type 1 diabetes. Whole-study context: Patients looked much like healthy donors when it came to age, gender and cell yields.

Points from the study as a whole: TCRB CDR3s from Type 1 diabetes patients were moderately but significantly shorter in all four CD4+ subsets. When VDJ junctions were examined, type 1 diabetes patients showed fewer insertions and more deletions.

Expressed TCRB transcripts got sequenced, as all isolated RNA was reverse transcribed. Some clones are missing from TCRdb's copy, which holds only in-frame ones; the method was immunoSEQ multiplex PCR. Among approximately 24,000 clones listed, about 52% were seen once. Specimen: stem cell memory CD4+ T cells from blood. V is TRBV11-3 and J is TRBJ1-4; D may be TRBD1 (5 bases). The receptor was derived from a man under 40 with type 1 diabetes. The CDR3 sequence: CASSFSGNEKLFF. CDR3 coding DNA: TGTGCCAGCAGCTTCTCAGGGAATGAAAAACTGTTTTTT.